Listed here is a single TCR beta chain. The germline V gene has CDR1 WNHNN and CDR2 SYGVQD (reference sequence). Deletions cut 5 bases from V and 6 bases from J, with 16 bases between. The CDR3 covers 14 residues. This sample stems from a study of blood T cell repertoires in COVID-19. Study information: Some COVID-19 samples were acute and others convalescent; all came from the United States, Italy and Spain. Sources were T cells, B-cell-depleted T cells, or PBMCs; the material itself was cDNA or gDNA.

Original analysis: Reference gene primer amplification in the assay estimated nucleated cell counts. TCRdb keeps only in-frame clones here, not all; method: immunoSEQ multiplex PCR. V and J calls and clone size are those listed in that table; D and trimming were worked out from the DNA. The sample holds roughly 250,000 clones, approximately 85% seen once. Clinical history as reported by participants underpinned cohort assignment. This sequence originates from a woman in her twenties or thirties who had recovered from COVID-19. Sequenced input: PBMCs or T cells enriched from blood (not recorded which). The chain employs TRBV10-1 and TRBJ1-1; D ambiguous. The CDR3 DNA reads as TGCGCCAGCAGTCCTACACGGGATGGCCCTGAAGCTTTCTTT. Its protein is CASSPTRDGPEAFF.